The clone carrying this T cell receptor (beta chain) has a count of ten or more. Its antigen remains unknown. This sample was taken from a study of T-cell reconstitution after alpha-beta-depleted transplantation in children. The TCRbeta library incorporated unique molecular identifiers. A single record per CDR3 protein comes from TCRdb applying MiXCR to the PCR reads. The data hold about 440,000 distinct CDR3 sequences, with roughly 43% observed a single time. V lost 3 bases and J lost 3; bases outside the gene matches: 4. Germline CDR1 reads LGHNA; CDR2 reads YSLEER. The length of the CDR3 is 14 residues. The study, taken as a whole, reports: Some patients showed high day-60 TCRbeta diversity, which derived from surviving recipient T cells and thymic progenitors.

The receptor was derived from a girl aged 2-10 years with aplastic anemia, due to receive a stem cell transplant. The chain employs TRBV4-3 and TRBJ2-5; the match to TRBD1 covers 7 bases. The source material was PBMCs, sampled before TCRalphabeta/CD19-depleted stem cell transplant. The CDR3 nucleotides are TGCGCCAGCAGCCAGCTGGGACAGAAAGAGACCCAGTACTTC. Translation: CASSQLGQKETQYF.